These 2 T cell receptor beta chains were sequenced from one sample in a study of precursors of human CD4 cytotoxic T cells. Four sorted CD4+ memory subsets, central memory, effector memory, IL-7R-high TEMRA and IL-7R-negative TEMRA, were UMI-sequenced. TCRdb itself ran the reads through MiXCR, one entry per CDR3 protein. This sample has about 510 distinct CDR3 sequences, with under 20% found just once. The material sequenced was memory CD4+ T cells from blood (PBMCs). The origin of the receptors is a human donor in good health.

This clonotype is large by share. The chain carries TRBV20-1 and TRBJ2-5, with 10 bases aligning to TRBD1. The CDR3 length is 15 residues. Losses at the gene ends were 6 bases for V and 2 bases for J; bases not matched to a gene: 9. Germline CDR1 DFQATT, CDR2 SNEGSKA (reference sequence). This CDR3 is CSAHRQGALQETQYF. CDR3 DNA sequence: TGCAGTGCGCACAGACAGGGGGCGCTTCAAGAGACCCAGTACTTC.

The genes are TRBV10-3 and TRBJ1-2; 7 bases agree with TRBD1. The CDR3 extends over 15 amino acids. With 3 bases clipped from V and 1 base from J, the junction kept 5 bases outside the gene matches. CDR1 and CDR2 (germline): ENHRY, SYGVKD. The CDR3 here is CAISDPGQNNYGYTF. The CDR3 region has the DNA TGTGCCATCAGTGACCCGGGACAGAATAACTATGGCTACACCTTC.